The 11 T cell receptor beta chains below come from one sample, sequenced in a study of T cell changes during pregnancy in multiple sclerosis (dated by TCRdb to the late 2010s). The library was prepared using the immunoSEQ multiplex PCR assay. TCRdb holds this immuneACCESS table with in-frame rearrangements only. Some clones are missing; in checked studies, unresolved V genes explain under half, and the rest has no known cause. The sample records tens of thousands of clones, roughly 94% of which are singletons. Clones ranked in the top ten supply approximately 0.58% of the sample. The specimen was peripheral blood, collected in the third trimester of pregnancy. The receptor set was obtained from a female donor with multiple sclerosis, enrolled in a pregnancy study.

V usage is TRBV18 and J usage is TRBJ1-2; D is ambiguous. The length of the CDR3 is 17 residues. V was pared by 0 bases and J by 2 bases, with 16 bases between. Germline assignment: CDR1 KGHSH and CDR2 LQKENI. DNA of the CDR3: TGTGCCAGCTCACCACCATCCTCCCGGGAGTCAAACTATGGCTACACCTTC. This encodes CASSPPSSRESNYGYTF.

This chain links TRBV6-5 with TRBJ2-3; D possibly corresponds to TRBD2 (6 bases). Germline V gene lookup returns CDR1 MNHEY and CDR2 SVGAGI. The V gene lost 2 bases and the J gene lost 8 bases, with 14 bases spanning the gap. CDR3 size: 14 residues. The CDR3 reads CASSYADKGGTQYF. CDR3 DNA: TGTGCCAGCAGTTACGCAGACAAGGGAGGTACGCAGTATTTT.

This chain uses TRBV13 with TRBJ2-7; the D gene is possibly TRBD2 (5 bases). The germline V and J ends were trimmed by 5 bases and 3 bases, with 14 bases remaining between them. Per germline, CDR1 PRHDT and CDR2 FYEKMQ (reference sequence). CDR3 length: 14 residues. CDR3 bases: TGTGCCAGCAGCCTACAACTAGGCGGCTACGAGCAGTACTTC. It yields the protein CASSLQLGGYEQYF.

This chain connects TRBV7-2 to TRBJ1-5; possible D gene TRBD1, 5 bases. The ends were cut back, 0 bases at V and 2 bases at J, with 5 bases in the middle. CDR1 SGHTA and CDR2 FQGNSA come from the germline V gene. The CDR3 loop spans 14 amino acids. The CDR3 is CASSLAQGNQPQHF. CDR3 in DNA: TGTGCCAGCAGCTTAGCACAGGGCAATCAGCCCCAGCATTTT.

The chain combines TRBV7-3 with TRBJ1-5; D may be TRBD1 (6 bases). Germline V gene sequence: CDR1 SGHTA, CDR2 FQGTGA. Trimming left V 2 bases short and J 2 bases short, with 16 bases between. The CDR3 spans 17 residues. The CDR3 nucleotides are TGTGCCAGCAGCTTACGTGGGGGCGGGCTGGGCAATCAGCCCCAGCATTTT. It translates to CASSLRGGGLGNQPQHF.

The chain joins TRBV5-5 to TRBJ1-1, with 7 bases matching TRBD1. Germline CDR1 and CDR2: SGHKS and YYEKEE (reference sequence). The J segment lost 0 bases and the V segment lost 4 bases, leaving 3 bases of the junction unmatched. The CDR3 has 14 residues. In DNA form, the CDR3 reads TGTGCCAGCAGCCACAGGGGCTTGAACACTGAAGCTTTCTTT. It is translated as CASSHRGLNTEAFF.

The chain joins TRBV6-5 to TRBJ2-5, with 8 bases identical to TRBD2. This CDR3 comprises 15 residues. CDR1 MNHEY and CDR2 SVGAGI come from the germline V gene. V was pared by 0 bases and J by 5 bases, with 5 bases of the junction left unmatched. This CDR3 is CASSYSGLGGETQYF. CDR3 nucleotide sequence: TGTGCCAGCAGTTACTCGGGACTAGGGGGGGAGACCCAGTACTTC.

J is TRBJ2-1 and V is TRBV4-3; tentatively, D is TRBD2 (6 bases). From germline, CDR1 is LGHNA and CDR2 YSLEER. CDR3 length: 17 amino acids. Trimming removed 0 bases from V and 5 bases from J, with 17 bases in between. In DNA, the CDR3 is TGCGCCAGCAGCCAAGACTTTAGCGGATTCCTTCACAATGAGCAGTTCTTC. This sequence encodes CASSQDFSGFLHNEQFF.

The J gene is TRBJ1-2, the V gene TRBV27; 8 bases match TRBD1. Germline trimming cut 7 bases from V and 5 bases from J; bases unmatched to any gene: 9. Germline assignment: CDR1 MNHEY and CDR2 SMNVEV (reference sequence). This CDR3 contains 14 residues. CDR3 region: CASTSGQDLYGYTF. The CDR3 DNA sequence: TGTGCCAGCACCTCGGGACAGGACCTTTATGGCTACACCTTC.

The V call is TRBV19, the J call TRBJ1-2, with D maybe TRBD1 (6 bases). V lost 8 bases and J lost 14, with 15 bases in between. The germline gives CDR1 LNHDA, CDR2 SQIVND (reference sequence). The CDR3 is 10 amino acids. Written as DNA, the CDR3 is TGTGCCAGTCCGAGGGGGGGAAATACCTTC. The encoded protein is CASPRGGNTF.

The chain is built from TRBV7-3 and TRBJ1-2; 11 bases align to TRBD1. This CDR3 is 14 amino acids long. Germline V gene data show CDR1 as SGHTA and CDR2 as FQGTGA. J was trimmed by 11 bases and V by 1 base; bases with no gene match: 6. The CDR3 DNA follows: TGTGCCAGCAGCTTAATCCCCGGGACAGGGGGGTACACCTTC. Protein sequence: CASSLIPGTGGYTF.